The entry below gives a single T cell receptor beta chain sequence along with its context. Antigen specificity is unknown. The germline V and J ends were trimmed by 5 bases and 5 bases, with 16 bases remaining between them. The CDR3 length is 15 residues. The germline gives CDR1 LNHNV, CDR2 YYDKDF (reference sequence). Sequencing was performed with immunoSEQ multiplex PCR; in TCRdb, only in-frame clones are kept and a portion is missing. The sample contains around 56,000 clones, roughly four fifths of which appear only once. This sample was included in a study of radiotherapy plus CTLA-4 blockade in lung cancer. The study, taken as a whole, reports: In blood, tumor-derived TCR clones expanded after radiotherapy plus ipilimumab. In blood, early T cell clone dynamics reportedly predicted response best, together with interferon-beta.

The rearrangement uses TRBV15 and TRBJ2-1, with D possibly matching TRBD2 (6 bases). The specimen was peripheral blood, collected from a patient treated with radiotherapy plus ipilimumab. The sequence derives from a human donor with non-small cell lung cancer who had a complete response to radiotherapy plus ipilimumab. The CDR3 spells CATSGGLSLNNEQFF. CDR3 in DNA: TGTGCCACCAGCGGGGGACTGAGCTTGAACAATGAGCAGTTCTTC.